One and the same sample provided the 32 T cell receptor beta chains below, sequenced in a study of blood T cell repertoires in COVID-19. The protocol was immunoSEQ multiplex PCR, while the TCRdb copy is restricted to in-frame clones and leaves out a portion. The table lists around 280,000 clones, nearly 90% of them singletons. Sequencing was performed on PBMCs or T cells enriched from blood (not recorded which). Source of these receptors: a woman younger than 35 with acute COVID-19.

V and J are TRBV15 and TRBJ2-1, with 10 nucleotides matching TRBD2. The trim removed 3 bases at V and 5 bases at J, leaving 13 bases unmatched. This CDR3 contains 18 residues. Germline V CDR1 and CDR2: LNHNV, YYDKDF (reference sequence). The CDR3 nucleotides are TGTGCCACCAGCAGGCAACCCGGAGCGGGAGGGCCGAACAATGAGCAGTTCTTC. Residues: CATSRQPGAGGPNNEQFF.

The chain carries TRBV29-1 and TRBJ1-1; D is unresolved. The CDR3 extends over 11 amino acids. Trimming removed 4 bases at V and 1 base at J, with 4 bases between. From germline, CDR1 is SQVTM and CDR2 ANQGSEA. CDR3 residues: CSVGANTEAFF. For the CDR3, the DNA is TGCAGCGTTGGGGCGAACACTGAAGCTTTCTTT.

The chain has TRBV7-8 and TRBJ1-2; 11 positions match TRBD1. CDR1 and CDR2 from the germline V gene are SGHVS and FQNEAQ. V was clipped by 6 bases and J by 3 bases; unmatched bases: 9. The CDR3 is 16 amino acids. DNA of the CDR3: TGTGCCAGCAGGCCGCGTGCGGGACAGGGGGACTATGGCTACACCTTC. As protein: CASRPRAGQGDYGYTF.

V gene TRBV9 combines with J gene TRBJ1-4; TRBD1 aligns across 9 bases. V lost 4 bases and J lost 0; bases outside the gene matches: 7. The CDR3 runs to 17 residues. Germline CDR1 is SGDLS and CDR2 is YYNGEE. The CDR3 DNA reads as TGTGCCAGCAGCAAGGGACAGGGCCCTCCAACTAATGAAAAACTGTTTTTT. Its protein product is CASSKGQGPPTNEKLFF.

V gene TRBV21-1 combines with J gene TRBJ1-5; the DNA was not compared with TRBD1, the D call given in the table. TRBV21-1 is a pseudogene segment. The CDR3 runs to 16 residues. The CDR3 DNA reads TGTGCCAGCAGCAAAGAAGAAGGACAGATCAATCAGCCCCAGCATTTT. Amino acids: CASSKEEGQINQPQHF.

The chain carries TRBV20-1 and TRBJ2-7; no firm D call. The CDR3 contains 10 residues. Trimming pared 5 bases from V and 1 base from J, leaving 3 bases between. Germline CDR1 DFQATT, CDR2 SNEGSKA (reference sequence). The CDR3 DNA reads as TGCAGTGCTTCGTCCTACGAGCAGTACTTC. Translation: CSASSYEQYF.

This clone was counted only a few times. This chain links TRBV12-3 or TRBV12-4 with TRBJ1-5; maybe TRBD1 (6 bases). Deletions cut 6 bases from V and 4 bases from J, with 10 bases between. The CDR3 contains 13 residues. For the CDR3, the DNA is TGTGCCAGCAGACGACAGGAGAATCAGCCCCAGCATTTT. Its translation: CASRRQENQPQHF.

This clone was detected only a few times. This sequence joins TRBV10-3 and TRBJ2-7; perhaps TRBD2 as D (5 bases). Germline values: CDR1 ENHRY, CDR2 SYGVKD. The CDR3 runs to 15 residues. V was cut by 10 bases and J by 2 bases, with 21 bases left in between. CDR3 nucleotides: TGTGCCACCACCTCAGAAGGGAGCCCCACCTACGAGCAGTACTTC. This translates into CATTSEGSPTYEQYF.

This clone was seen a single time. V is TRBV3-1 (or the pseudogene TRBV3-2) and J is TRBJ2-1; D call uncertain. Trimming stripped 4 bases from V and 12 bases from J, with 16 bases between. CDR1 and CDR2 from the germline V gene are LGHDT and YNNKEL (reference sequence). The CDR3 is 13 residues long. In DNA, the CDR3 is TGTGCCAGCAGCCTTGAACCGAGTCGTGGGCAGTTCTTC. It encodes CASSLEPSRGQFF.

This chain uses TRBV11-2 with TRBJ2-1, with TRBD2 matching 10 bases. Per germline, CDR1 SGHAT and CDR2 FQNNGV. This CDR3 comprises 16 residues. V shed 4 bases and J 6 bases; nucleotides not matched to a gene: 9. CDR3: CASSSSLAGVGNEQFF. CDR3 nucleotides: TGTGCCAGCAGCTCATCTCTAGCGGGAGTGGGCAATGAGCAGTTCTTC.

The V and J genes are TRBV19 and TRBJ2-1; 8 nucleotides line up with TRBD1. Germline loops: CDR1 LNHDA, CDR2 SQIVND (reference sequence). With V trimmed by 0 bases and J by 7 bases, 8 bases remained unmatched. The CDR3 has 16 residues. CDR3 loop: CASSIDGQGARNEQFF. The CDR3 bases are TGTGCCAGTAGTATAGATGGGCAGGGGGCAAGGAATGAGCAGTTCTTC.

This clone has more than one count but fewer than ten. This rearrangement joins TRBV2 to TRBJ2-7, with 7 nucleotides matching TRBD2. Trimming removed 2 bases from V and 2 bases from J; junction bases left unmatched: 6. Germline-derived CDR1 and CDR2 are SNHLY and FYNNEI. This CDR3 spans 15 amino acids. The CDR3, as DNA: TGTGCCAGCAGTGAAACCCAGCGGGGTACCTACGAGCAGTACTTC. Residues: CASSETQRGTYEQYF. The full variable domain, rest sourced from reference TRBV2 and TRBJ2-7, is EPEVTQTPSHQVTQMGQEVILRCVPISNHLYFYWYRQILGQKVEFLVSFYNNEISEKSEIFDDQFSVERPDGSNFTLKIRSTKLEDSAMYFCASSETQRGTYEQYFGPGTRLTVT.

The rearrangement uses TRBV6-5 and TRBJ2-1; D remains unclear. In germline, CDR1 is MNHEY, CDR2 SVGAGI. The CDR3 extends over 14 amino acids. Trimming cost V 6 bases and J 3 bases, with 12 bases left between them. CDR3 amino acids: CASSLDFNYNEQFF. CDR3 DNA: TGTGCCAGCAGCCTCGACTTTAACTACAATGAGCAGTTCTTC.

This clone appeared once. The CDR3: CASSDPGQGLNEQYF. CDR3 coding DNA: TGTGCCAGCAGCGATCCGGGACAGGGCTTGAACGAGCAGTACTTC. The gene calls are TRBV28 and TRBJ2-7; 9 bases fit TRBD1. Germline V gene lookup returns CDR1 MDHEN and CDR2 SYDVKM. V lost 6 bases to trimming and J lost 5 bases; unmatched junction nucleotides: 11. CDR3 length: 15 amino acids. Using reference TRBV28 and TRBJ2-7 for the parts outside the CDR3, the full variable domain is DVKVTQSSRYLVKRTGEKVFLECVQDMDHENMFWYRQDPGLGLRLIYFSYDVKMKEKGDIPEGYSVSREKKERFSLILESASTNQTSMYLCASSDPGQGLNEQYFGPGTRLTVT.

The chain links TRBV28 to TRBJ2-7; a possible D gene is TRBD1 (5 bases). The CDR3 spans 15 residues. Looked up from germline, CDR1 is MDHEN and CDR2 is SYDVKM. V shed 4 bases and J shed 2 bases, with 15 bases lying between them. CDR3 nucleotides: TGTGCCAGCAGTTCCAGGAAGGACAACACCTACGAGCAGTACTTC. Residues: CASSSRKDNTYEQYF.

This chain links TRBV14 with TRBJ2-4, with D perhaps TRBD1 (6 bases). The germline V gene encodes CDR1 SGHDN and CDR2 FVKESK. The CDR3 is made up of 13 amino acids. The V end was cut by 1 base, the J end by 7 bases, with 8 bases between. The CDR3 DNA is TGTGCCAGCAGCCAAGGGCAGGGGAACATTCAGTACTTC. Translated: CASSQGQGNIQYF.

The rearrangement uses TRBV7-9 and TRBJ2-7, with D perhaps TRBD2 (5 bases). Trimming cost V 11 bases and J 9 bases, with 11 bases left between them. Germline V gene sequence: CDR1 SEHNR, CDR2 FQNEAQ (reference sequence). The CDR3 is made up of 9 amino acids. The CDR3 DNA sequence: TGTGCCTACGGGGAAGGGCAGTACTTC. This sequence encodes CAYGEGQYF.

This chain joins TRBV7-9 and TRBJ1-1; weak D call: TRBD1 (5 bases). CDR1 and CDR2 (germline): SEHNR, FQNEAQ (reference sequence). The CDR3 covers 16 residues. V was pared by 5 bases and J by 4 bases, with 20 bases between. CDR3 amino acids: CASSQLNRQYGTEAFF. Here the CDR3 DNA reads TGTGCCAGCAGCCAACTTAATAGACAGTATGGCACTGAAGCTTTCTTT.

The chain links TRBV5-1 to TRBJ2-5; possible D gene TRBD2, 6 bases. Looked up from germline, CDR1 is SGHRS and CDR2 is YFSETQ. The CDR3 has 17 amino acids. Trimming pared 6 bases from V and 0 bases from J, leaving 21 bases between. The CDR3 DNA reads as TGCGCCAGCACGTCAGGGTCGGGTCGGGAGAACCAAGAGACCCAGTACTTC. Translated, it gives CASTSGSGRENQETQYF.

This chain uses TRBV30 with TRBJ2-2, with 9 bases fitting TRBD2. The CDR3 has 14 amino acids. Germline trimming cut 5 bases from V and 3 bases from J; bases unmatched to any gene: 4. The germline V gene has CDR1 GTSNPN and CDR2 SVGIG (reference sequence). The CDR3 nucleotides are TGTGCCTGGCGCGGGGGGGGTGACACCGGGGAGCTGTTTTTT. Its translation: CAWRGGGDTGELFF.

The chain joins TRBV6-2 or TRBV6-3 to TRBJ2-7; 8 positions agree with TRBD2. This CDR3 is built from 14 residues. Looked up from germline, CDR1 is MNHEY and CDR2 is SVGEGT. J gave up 0 bases and V 5 bases, and 3 bases lay outside the gene matches. CDR3 protein: CASSIAGFSYEQYF. CDR3 bases: TGTGCCAGCAGTATAGCGGGATTCTCCTACGAGCAGTACTTC.

This clone was seen more than once but under ten times. The V call is TRBV4-1, the J call TRBJ2-2; 7 bases align to TRBD2. Germline V gene sequence: CDR1 MGHRA, CDR2 YSYEKL. V was clipped by 1 base and J by 5 bases; unmatched bases: 7. This CDR3 spans 16 amino acids. The CDR3 DNA is TGCGCCAGCAGCCAAGGACTAGCCCGAGGGACCGGGGAGCTGTTTTTT. Amino acid sequence: CASSQGLARGTGELFF.

The J gene is TRBJ2-1, the V gene TRBV14; 12 bases are a match to TRBD2. Losses at the gene ends were 1 base for V and 7 bases for J; bases not matched to a gene: 5. Looked up from germline, CDR1 is SGHDN and CDR2 is FVKESK. The CDR3 has 16 amino acids. The CDR3, as DNA: TGTGCCAGCAGCCAAGGCCTAGCGGGAGGGGGGAATGAGCAGTTCTTC. Residues: CASSQGLAGGGNEQFF.

The chain uses TRBV6-5 and TRBJ2-1; TRBD2 matches 10 bases. In germline, CDR1 is MNHEY, CDR2 SVGAGI. This CDR3 has 14 residues. Trimming at V came to 2 bases and at J to 13 bases, leaving 8 bases not matched to a gene. CDR3 DNA: TGTGCCAGCAGTTACCTAGCGGGAGCAGTGAATCAGTTCTTC. Its protein product is CASSYLAGAVNQFF.

This sequence joins TRBV7-8 and TRBJ2-3, with a weak D call TRBD2 (5 bases). V was clipped by 0 bases and J by 5 bases, with 21 bases between them. The germline gives CDR1 SGHVS, CDR2 FQNEAQ. The CDR3 is 18 residues long. Here the CDR3 DNA reads TGTGCCAGCAGCTTAGCGGGGTACACCTTTTTGGGAGAAGATACGCAGTATTTT. Protein sequence: CASSLAGYTFLGEDTQYF.

The chain has TRBV27 and TRBJ1-2; D ambiguous. CDR3 length: 14 residues. CDR1 and CDR2 (germline): MNHEY, SMNVEV (reference sequence). The germline V and J ends were trimmed by 2 bases and 2 bases, with 9 bases remaining between them. The CDR3 nucleotides are TGTGCCAGCAGTTTAAAAGGAGGCAACTATGGCTACACCTTC. The encoded protein is CASSLKGGNYGYTF.

J is TRBJ1-2 and V is TRBV20-1; D is undetermined. Germline values: CDR1 DFQATT, CDR2 SNEGSKA (reference sequence). Trimming cost V 3 bases and J 5 bases, with 10 bases left between them. This CDR3 region has 12 residues. This CDR3 is CSASSVAYGYTF. CDR3 coding DNA: TGCAGTGCTAGTTCTGTAGCGTATGGCTACACCTTC.

The V call is TRBV29-1, the J call TRBJ2-1, with D maybe TRBD2 (6 bases). The germline V gene encodes CDR1 SQVTM and CDR2 ANQGSEA. The CDR3 consists of 13 residues. V was cut by 7 bases and J by 3 bases, with 13 bases left in between. CDR3 DNA: TGCAGCGGGGGAAGGGACTTCTACAATGAGCAGTTCTTC. It is translated as CSGGRDFYNEQFF.

V usage is TRBV7-3 and J usage is TRBJ1-1, with 7 bases fitting TRBD1. J gave up 0 bases and V 3 bases, and 1 base lay outside the gene matches. The CDR3 runs to 14 residues. CDR1 is SGHTA and CDR2 is FQGTGA in the germline V gene. CDR3 region: CASSLTGMNTEAFF. Here the CDR3 DNA reads TGTGCCAGCAGCTTGACAGGGATGAACACTGAAGCTTTCTTT.

CDR3 DNA: TGTGCCAGCAGCTCCGGACACGGCGGGGTAAATTCACCCCTCCACTTT. Protein product: CASSSGHGGVNSPLHF. The J gene is TRBJ1-6, the V gene TRBV7-9; D may be TRBD1 (5 bases). V was clipped by 4 bases and J by 7 bases, with 17 bases between them. CDR1 and CDR2 (germline): SEHNR, FQNEAQ (reference sequence). CDR3 length: 16 amino acids.

This chain links TRBV30 with TRBJ2-2, with 15 bases aligning to TRBD2. This CDR3 has 19 residues. Trimming cost V 0 bases and J 4 bases; bases outside gene matches: 9. Germline V gene lookup returns CDR1 GTSNPN and CDR2 SVGIG (reference sequence). The CDR3 bases are TGTGCCTGGAGTGTAATCCGGACTAGCGGGAGGGATGGCACCGGGGAGCTGTTTTTT. The encoded protein is CAWSVIRTSGRDGTGELFF.

The gene calls are TRBV6-1 and TRBJ1-6; 8 bases match TRBD1. After removal of 1 base from V and 12 bases from J, the junction contained 8 bases not matched to a gene. Germline CDR1 reads MNHNS; CDR2 reads SASEGT. The CDR3 length is 15 residues. For the CDR3, the DNA is TGTGCCAGCAGTGAAGGCTCTGGGACAGGCTTACCCCTCCACTTT. It yields the protein CASSEGSGTGLPLHF.